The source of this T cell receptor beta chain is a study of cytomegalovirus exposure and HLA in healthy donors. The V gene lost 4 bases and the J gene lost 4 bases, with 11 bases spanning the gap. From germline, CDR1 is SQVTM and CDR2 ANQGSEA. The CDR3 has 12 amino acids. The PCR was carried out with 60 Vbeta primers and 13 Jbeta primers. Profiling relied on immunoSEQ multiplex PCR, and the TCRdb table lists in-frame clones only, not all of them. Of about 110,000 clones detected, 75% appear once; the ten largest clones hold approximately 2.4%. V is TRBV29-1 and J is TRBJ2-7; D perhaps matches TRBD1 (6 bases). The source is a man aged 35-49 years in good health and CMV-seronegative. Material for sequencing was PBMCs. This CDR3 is CSVGPGEYEQYF. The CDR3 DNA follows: TGCAGCGTTGGCCCAGGGGAATACGAGCAGTACTTC.